A selection of T cell receptor beta chains follows, all from one sample in a study of post-analysis software for immune sequencing data. TCRdb reprocessed the PCR reads with MiXCR, giving one entry per CDR3 protein. The sample lists roughly 580,000 distinct CDR3 sequences; around 40% were seen once. Material for sequencing was blood. These receptors all stem from a girl between 10 and 17 years old with multiple sclerosis. Each CDR3 is given with its conserved first and last residue. The order of the fields is D gene, clone size, J gene, V gene, CDR3 DNA, CDR3 protein. D genes are given only for firm matches. The size of a clone is reported for some rows only, either as once, few or many, or as a class for expanded clones.

TRBD1,.,TRBJ1-2,TRBV12-3/TRBV12-4,TGTGCCAGCAGTACGGGACAGCCAAACTATGGCTACACCTTC,CASSTGQPNYGYTF
TRBD1,.,TRBJ2-7,TRBV12-3/TRBV12-4,TGTGCCAGCAGTTCTTATAGACAGGGGGACTACGAGCAGTACTTC,CASSSYRQGDYEQYF
.,few,TRBJ1-2,TRBV12-3/TRBV12-4,TGTGCCAGCACCAGTTACCGGGGGACGGAGGGGTATGGCTACACCTTC,CASTSYRGTEGYGYTF
TRBD2,few,TRBJ2-7,TRBV14,TGTGCCAGCAGCCCAACGGGAGGGCCCTACGAGCAGTACTTC,CASSPTGGPYEQYF
.,.,TRBJ2-7,TRBV5-1,TGCGCCAGCAGCTTCTTATTGGGGGAATCCTACGAGCAGTACTTC,CASSFLLGESYEQYF
.,.,TRBJ2-1,TRBV10-3,TGTGCCATCAGCCTGATTGAGTACAATGAGCAGTTCTTC,CAISLIEYNEQFF
.,once,TRBJ2-1,TRBV20-1,TGCAGTGCTAGAGATCGGATAGCGGTTATTGAGCAGTTCTTC,CSARDRIAVIEQFF
TRBD1,few,TRBJ1-2,TRBV6-6,TGTGCCAGCAGTGTCCGGGACAGTCTTTATGGCTACACCTTC,CASSVRDSLYGYTF
.,few,TRBJ2-1,TRBV29-1,TGCAGCGCGAGAAACCGGGACCGGGTTTACAATGAGCAGTTCTTC,CSARNRDRVYNEQFF
TRBD1,.,TRBJ2-7,TRBV6-5,TGTGCCAGCGCCTATGGCGGGACAGGGCTCTACGAGCAGTACTTC,CASAYGGTGLYEQYF
.,.,TRBJ2-7,TRBV19,TGTGCCAGTAGTACCGGGGGGCATCTTTACGAGCAGTACTTC,CASSTGGHLYEQYF
TRBD1,few,TRBJ2-3,TRBV4-1,TGCGCCAGCAGCCAAGATAGGGACAGGGTCATGACAGATACGCAGTATTTT,CASSQDRDRVMTDTQYF
TRBD1,once,TRBJ1-6,TRBV7-9,TGTGCCAGCAGCCCCCGGGGGCAGGGGGATTCACCCCTCCACTTT,CASSPRGQGDSPLHF
.,.,TRBJ2-4,TRBV7-9,TGTGCCAGCAGCTTAGGGAGGGGGAAGGAGACCAAAAACATTCAGTACTTC,CASSLGRGKETKNIQYF
TRBD1,.,TRBJ2-1,TRBV29-1,TGCAGCGTTGTCAGACAGGGGGGGGGCCCCTACAATGAGCAGTTCTTC,CSVVRQGGGPYNEQFF
.,few,TRBJ2-7,TRBV10-3,TGTGCCATCAGTGAGTCTCCCAGGAGCTCCTACGAGCAGTACTTC,CAISESPRSSYEQYF
.,.,TRBJ2-5,TRBV7-8,TGTGCCAGCAGCTCACTAGGGGCAGAGACCCAGTACTTC,CASSSLGAETQYF
TRBD2,.,TRBJ2-4,TRBV4-1,TGCGCCAGCAGCCCCCCCGGGACTAGAGGGGACATTCAGTACTTC,CASSPPGTRGDIQYF
TRBD1,.,TRBJ2-7,TRBV20-1,TGCAGTGCCCAGCGAACCCGACAGGGCTCCTACGAGCAGTACTTC,CSAQRTRQGSYEQYF
TRBD2,once,TRBJ2-5,TRBV5-1,TGCGCCAGCAGCTTGGCCCCGCGCGGGGGGTACCAAGAGACCCAGTACTTC,CASSLAPRGGYQETQYF
.,few,TRBJ1-2,TRBV6-4,TGTGCCAGCAGTTCCGCGGGAGGGGTTGACTATGGCTACACCTTC,CASSSAGGVDYGYTF
TRBD1,few,TRBJ2-7,TRBV12-3/TRBV12-4,TGTGCCAGCAGCCGATCCGGGACAGACATCTACGAGCAGTACTTC,CASSRSGTDIYEQYF
.,.,TRBJ2-5,TRBV12-3/TRBV12-4,TGTGCCAGCAGTTTATGGCGGGCCTCAGAGACCCAGTACTTC,CASSLWRASETQYF
TRBD2,few,TRBJ2-4,TRBV5-6,TGTGCCAGCAGCGATACAGGCGGGGGCATTCAGTACTTC,CASSDTGGGIQYF
.,.,TRBJ1-1,TRBV29-1,TGCAGCGTTGATATTGATCCGGGAGGGACTGAAGCTTTCTTT,CSVDIDPGGTEAFF
.,.,TRBJ2-7,TRBV7-2,TGTGCCAGCAGCTTGAACCGGGGGACTTTCTACGAGCAGTACTTC,CASSLNRGTFYEQYF
.,.,TRBJ2-3,TRBV7-2,TGTGCCAGCAGCTTATTTTCGGCCGGGTTCACAGATACGCAGTATTTT,CASSLFSAGFTDTQYF
.,.,TRBJ2-7,TRBV29-1,TGCAGCGTTCTACTAGGGATATTCGGCTACGAGCAGTACTTC,CSVLLGIFGYEQYF
.,.,TRBJ2-1,TRBV10-3,TGTGCCATCAGTGAGGGGATGGGGCAGTTCTTC,CAISEGMGQFF
TRBD1,.,TRBJ2-5,TRBV11-2,TGTGCCAGCAGCTCAATCCTTCGACAGGGGGATGAGACCCAGTACTTC,CASSSILRQGDETQYF
.,.,TRBJ2-7,TRBV29-1,TGCAGCGTTGGGTTGGCCTACGAGCAGTACTTC,CSVGLAYEQYF
TRBD1,few,TRBJ2-7,TRBV6-6,TGTGCCAGCAGGTCCTCCGGGACAGGGATCTACGAGCAGTACTTC,CASRSSGTGIYEQYF
.,.,TRBJ2-5,TRBV12-3/TRBV12-4,TGTGCCAGCAGACAGGCGGGGCTTGTGCAGTACTTC,CASRQAGLVQYF
.,.,TRBJ2-7,TRBV20-1,TGCAGTGCCACAAAGGGTAGCGCTACCTACGAGCAGTACTTC,CSATKGSATYEQYF
.,.,TRBJ2-4,TRBV7-6,TGTGCCAGCAGCTTAGGACTGTCCAACATTCAGTACTTC,CASSLGLSNIQYF
TRBD2,few,TRBJ2-1,TRBV20-1,TGCAGTGCTAGCCGGGGACTAGACTACAATGAGCAGTTCTTC,CSASRGLDYNEQFF
.,.,TRBJ2-7,TRBV7-3,TGTGCCAGCAGCCGGCAGGTCGGGTACGAGCAGTACTTC,CASSRQVGYEQYF
.,.,TRBJ2-5,TRBV29-1,TGCAGCGTTGAGAGGGGTCCCCAAGAGACCCAGTACTTC,CSVERGPQETQYF
TRBD2,few,TRBJ2-1,TRBV12-3/TRBV12-4,TGTGCCAGCAGTTTTAAGTCCGGGACTAGCGGGAGGTTGGGTGAGCAGTTCTTC,CASSFKSGTSGRLGEQFF
.,.,TRBJ2-1,TRBV5-1,TGCGCCAGCCTAGGACTCGGTGGCAATGAGCAGTTCTTC,CASLGLGGNEQFF
TRBD1,.,TRBJ1-4,TRBV27,TGTGCCAGCAGTTTAACGTTCAGGGGGACAGGGGAACTGTTTTTT,CASSLTFRGTGELFF
TRBD2,.,TRBJ2-1,TRBV12-3/TRBV12-4,TGTGCCAGCAGTTTAATGCCTAGCGGGAGAAATGAGCAGTTCTTC,CASSLMPSGRNEQFF
TRBD1,few,TRBJ2-4,TRBV12-3/TRBV12-4,TGTGCCAGCAGTCTCCCACAGGGGAGAAACATTCAGTACTTC,CASSLPQGRNIQYF
TRBD2,.,TRBJ2-1,TRBV7-9,TGTGCCAGCAGCCTGTCCGCGTATGGCGGGGGGAAATACAATGAGCAGTTCTTC,CASSLSAYGGGKYNEQFF
TRBD1,.,TRBJ1-2,TRBV12-3/TRBV12-4,TGTGCCAGCAGTACCGACAGGGGGAAGGATGGCTACACCTTC,CASSTDRGKDGYTF
.,many,TRBJ2-7,TRBV12-3/TRBV12-4,TGTGCCAGCAGTTTCGGGCGGGACTACGAGCAGTACTTC,CASSFGRDYEQYF